The rows below give T cell receptor beta chains drawn from one sample of a study of CD8+ T cells in alopecia areata. Generated by immunoSEQ multiplex PCR, the TCRdb table keeps only in-frame clones and is missing some. Found here are about 42,000 clones, 92% of them singletons; the top ten hold 15% to 20%. The sample here was CD8+ T cells sorted from blood, taken at week 24, from a patient treated with tofacitinib. All receptors derive from a human donor with alopecia areata. Each CDR3 is given with its conserved first and last residue. The D gene is left open where the match is weak. Clone size appears in some rows only: once, few, many, or a class for an expanded clone.

j_call | clone_size | v_call | d_call | cdr3_nt | cdr3_aa
TRBJ2-6 | NA | TRBV6-1 | TRBD1 | TGTGCCAGCAGTGAACAGGGGGCTGGGGCCAACGTCCTGACTTTC | CASSEQGAGANVLTF
TRBJ2-7 | NA | TRBV7-7 | TRBD2 | TGTGCTAGCAGCTCGGGACTAGCGTCAATCAACGAGCAGTACTTC | CASSSGLASINEQYF
TRBJ2-7 | NA | TRBV27 | NA | TGTGCCAGCAGTTCTAGAGGACGAGAGCAGTACTTC | CASSSRGREQYF
TRBJ2-3 | NA | TRBV5-4 | TRBD1 | TGTGCCAGCAGCCCTGGACAGGCCGTAACAGATACGCAGTATTTT | CASSPGQAVTDTQYF
TRBJ2-5 | NA | TRBV7-9 | TRBD1 | TGTGCCAGCAGCTCGACTACAGGGGAAGAGACCCAGTACTTC | CASSSTTGEETQYF
TRBJ2-1 | NA | TRBV15 | NA | TGTGCCACCAGCAGCTTCACGGGACTGCTTACCAATGAGCAGTTCTTC | CATSSFTGLLTNEQFF
TRBJ2-1 | once | TRBV7-8 | NA | TGTGCCAGCAGCTCCGAGGAGGGGGCTAGTGAGCAGTTCTTC | CASSSEEGASEQFF
TRBJ2-3 | NA | TRBV7-9 | NA | TGTGCCAGCATCGCATGGGACTCAGGGGACACAGATACGCAGTATTTT | CASIAWDSGDTDTQYF
TRBJ2-3 | NA | TRBV29-1 | NA | TGCAGCGTTGAGCCAGATCCTAGCACAGATACGCAGTATTTT | CSVEPDPSTDTQYF
TRBJ2-1 | NA | TRBV14 | TRBD2 | TGTGCCAGCAGCCAGCGGGGGGAGGTGAATGAGCAGTTCTTC | CASSQRGEVNEQFF
TRBJ2-1 | NA | TRBV27 | NA | TGTGCCAGCAGTTTAATAGCTAACAATGAGCAGTTCTTC | CASSLIANNEQFF
TRBJ2-5 | NA | TRBV27 | NA | TGTGCCAGCAGTTTGGAAAGTGGCCCAGGCGAGACCCAGTACTTC | CASSLESGPGETQYF
TRBJ2-7 | NA | TRBV4-1 | NA | TGCGCCAGCAGCCCCAGGGTTCAGGTCTACGAGCAGTACTTC | CASSPRVQVYEQYF
TRBJ1-3 | NA | TRBV29-1 | NA | TGCAGCGTTGCGGTAGGGTTCGCTGGAAACACCATATATTTT | CSVAVGFAGNTIYF
TRBJ2-1 | NA | TRBV10-3 | NA | TGTGCCATCTCGTGGGGCAATGAGCAGTTCTTC | CAISWGNEQFF
TRBJ2-7 | NA | TRBV6-5 | NA | TGTGCCAGCAGTTACTCAAGGGGGAACCCCTACGAGCAGTACTTC | CASSYSRGNPYEQYF
TRBJ2-3 | NA | TRBV7-6 | NA | TGTGCCAGCAGCCCCCCCACAGATACGCAGTATTTT | CASSPPTDTQYF
TRBJ2-7 | NA | TRBV7-6 | NA | TGTGCCAGCAGCTTAGGAAAGGACGGGGTCACGTCCTACGAGCAGTACTTC | CASSLGKDGVTSYEQYF
TRBJ2-3 | once | TRBV27 | NA | TGTGCCAGCAGTTTATTCACTAGCACAGATACGCAGTATTTT | CASSLFTSTDTQYF
TRBJ2-1 | NA | TRBV29-1 | NA | TGCAGCGTACACCCCGAAGCCTACAATGAGCAGTTCTTC | CSVHPEAYNEQFF
TRBJ2-6 | few | TRBV4-2 | TRBD2 | TGTGCCAGCAGCCAAGATCCAGCGGGGGGCCACTCTGGGGCCAACGTCCTGACTTTC | CASSQDPAGGHSGANVLTF
TRBJ1-3 | NA | TRBV29-1 | NA | TGCAGCGTTGTGTCAGGTATCTCTGGAAACACCATATATTTT | CSVVSGISGNTIYF
TRBJ2-1 | NA | TRBV7-6 | NA | TGTGCCAGCAGCAAAGACGGTTACAATGAGCAGTTCTTC | CASSKDGYNEQFF
TRBJ2-7 | few | TRBV4-3 | NA | TGCGCCAGCAGCCAAGATAGGACGCTAGGGAGCGAGCAGTACTTC | CASSQDRTLGSEQYF
TRBJ2-7 | NA | TRBV9 | NA | TGTGCCAGCAGCGGTCGCGGGACAGATTCCTACGAGCAGTACTTC | CASSGRGTDSYEQYF
TRBJ2-5 | NA | TRBV6-1 | NA | TGTGCCAGCAGTGAATGGACAGTCCGACGGGAGACCCAGTACTTC | CASSEWTVRRETQYF
TRBJ1-1 | once | TRBV7-3 | NA | TGTGCCAGCAGCTTTGGGCCGAACACTGAAGCTTTCTTT | CASSFGPNTEAFF
TRBJ2-2 | NA | TRBV4-2 | NA | TGTGCCAGCAGCGTCCGGACCGGGGAGCTGTTTTTT | CASSVRTGELFF
TRBJ2-3 | NA | TRBV28 | NA | TGTGCCAGCAGTCCCGGGACACCCCTTGTAGGCACAGATACGCAGTATTTT | CASSPGTPLVGTDTQYF
TRBJ2-1 | NA | TRBV28 | TRBD1 | TGTGCCAGCAGCCCCTACACCGGGACAGTATACAATGAGCAGTTCTTC | CASSPYTGTVYNEQFF
TRBJ2-1 | NA | TRBV18 | NA | TGTGCCAGCCTACCGGCGGTGCGGAAAAGTCTCGAGCAGTTCTTC | CASLPAVRKSLEQFF
TRBJ2-1 | NA | TRBV6-6 | NA | TGTGCCAGCAGTTACGGGTTAGCCCCGCAGCGCAATGAGCAGTTCTTC | CASSYGLAPQRNEQFF
TRBJ2-3 | once | TRBV9 | NA | TGTGCCAGCAGCGCGTCACAGGGAGGGAGCACAGATACGCAGTATTTT | CASSASQGGSTDTQYF
TRBJ2-7 | NA | TRBV6-6 | TRBD1 | TGTGCCAGCAGTGGGACAGGGGGACACGAGCAGTACTTC | CASSGTGGHEQYF
TRBJ2-3 | NA | TRBV7-7 | NA | TGTGCTAGCAGCTCAGGAGTCGGAGGAAGTAGCACAGATACGCAGTATTTT | CASSSGVGGSSTDTQYF
TRBJ1-1 | NA | TRBV30 | NA | TGTGCCTGGAGTGGACAGACTCAAGCTTTCTTT | CAWSGQTQAFF
TRBJ2-7 | NA | TRBV7-9 | NA | TGTGCCAGCAGCGTAGCGGGTATCGGACAGGAGTCCTACGAGCAGTACTTC | CASSVAGIGQESYEQYF
TRBJ2-1 | few | TRBV27 | NA | TGTGCCAGCACCATAGGAGGTCACAATGAGCAGTTCTTC | CASTIGGHNEQFF
TRBJ2-2 | NA | TRBV12-5 | NA | TGTGCTAGTGGTTTGGGGTCCAACACCGGGGAGCTGTTTTTT | CASGLGSNTGELFF
TRBJ2-7 | NA | TRBV6-1 | TRBD1 | TGTGCCAGCAGTGTTGGACAGGGGACCTACGAGCAGTACTTC | CASSVGQGTYEQYF
TRBJ2-7 | NA | TRBV11-2 | TRBD1 | TGTGCCAGCAGCTTAGGGACAGGGGTCATGACCTACGAGCAGTACTTC | CASSLGTGVMTYEQYF
TRBJ2-3 | once | TRBV7-9 | NA | TGTGCCAGCAGCTTACCACAGGGACACGGCGTAGATACGCAGTATTTT | CASSLPQGHGVDTQYF
TRBJ2-4 | NA | TRBV7-8 | NA | TGTGCCAGCAGCCTAACTTTTGGAGGGGTGGGGAAAAACATTCAGTACTTC | CASSLTFGGVGKNIQYF
TRBJ2-7 | NA | TRBV6-5 | TRBD1 | TGTGCCAGCAGTTACAGGGACAGGGATAGGACCTACGAGCAGTACTTC | CASSYRDRDRTYEQYF
TRBJ2-3 | NA | TRBV7-9 | TRBD2 | TGTGCCAGCAGCTTAGGCCGCGGGCGGGGGAACAGCACAGATACGCAGTATTTT | CASSLGRGRGNSTDTQYF
TRBJ2-1 | NA | TRBV27 | NA | TGTGCCAGCAGTAGCTTACTCGGGGCTTACAATGAGCAGTTCTTC | CASSSLLGAYNEQFF
TRBJ2-1 | NA | TRBV27 | NA | TGTGCCAGCAGTTTATCGGTAGGGGAGGACTACAGGGCCTCCTACAATGAGCAGTTCTTC | CASSLSVGEDYRASYNEQFF
TRBJ2-7 | few | TRBV29-1 | NA | TGCAGCGTTCGGGACATCCTCTCCTACGAGCAGTACTTC | CSVRDILSYEQYF
TRBJ2-3 | NA | TRBV7-9 | TRBD2 | TGTGCCAGCAGCTTCCCCTCGACTAGCGGGGACACAGATACGCAGTATTTT | CASSFPSTSGDTDTQYF
TRBJ2-7 | NA | TRBV15 | NA | TGTGCCACCAGCAGAGGAGGGACGGGCTACGAGCAGTACTTC | CATSRGGTGYEQYF
TRBJ1-1 | NA | TRBV29-1 | TRBD1 | TGCAGCGTTGACGGACAGGGGGCCTTCGTGAACACTGAAGCTTTCTTT | CSVDGQGAFVNTEAFF
TRBJ2-2 | NA | TRBV29-1 | TRBD1 | TGCAGCGTTGAATGGGGACAGGGGACGAACACCGGGGAGCTGTTTTTT | CSVEWGQGTNTGELFF
TRBJ1-1 | NA | TRBV11-1 | NA | TGTGCCAGCAGCTTAGCCTCTTGGACTGAAGCTTTCTTT | CASSLASWTEAFF
TRBJ2-1 | NA | TRBV7-2 | NA | TGTGCCAGCACCAACCCTTACTACGGTGTTGATGAGCAGTTCTTC | CASTNPYYGVDEQFF
TRBJ2-7 | NA | TRBV2 | TRBD2 | TGTGCCAGCAGTGTGCGGGGGGGCCTGTACGAGCAGTACTTC | CASSVRGGLYEQYF
TRBJ2-5 | NA | TRBV27 | NA | TGTGCCAGCAGTTTGGGAGGATTCGGGGAGACCCAGTACTTC | CASSLGGFGETQYF
TRBJ1-2 | NA | TRBV29-1 | NA | TGCAGCGTGAGGCAGACCTCTAACTATGGCTACACCTTC | CSVRQTSNYGYTF
TRBJ1-6 | NA | TRBV13 | NA | TGTGCCAGCAGCTTAATGCAGGTAGATTATGGGAATTCACCCCTCCACTTT | CASSLMQVDYGNSPLHF
TRBJ2-3 | once | TRBV10-3 | NA | TGTGCCATCAGCATCGGTTTCAAACAGGGCGAAGATACGCAGTATTTT | CAISIGFKQGEDTQYF